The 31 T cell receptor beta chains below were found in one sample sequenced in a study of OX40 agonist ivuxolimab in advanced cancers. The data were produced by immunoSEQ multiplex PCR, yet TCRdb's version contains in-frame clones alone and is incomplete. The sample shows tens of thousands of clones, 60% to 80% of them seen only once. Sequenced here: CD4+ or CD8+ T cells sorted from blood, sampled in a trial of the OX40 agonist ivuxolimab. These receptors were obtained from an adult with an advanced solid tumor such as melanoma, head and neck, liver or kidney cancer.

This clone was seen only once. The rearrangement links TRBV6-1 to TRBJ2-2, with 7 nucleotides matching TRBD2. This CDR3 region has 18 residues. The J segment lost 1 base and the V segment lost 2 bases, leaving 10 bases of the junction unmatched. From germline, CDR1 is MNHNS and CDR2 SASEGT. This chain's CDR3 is CASSEIRLAELNTGELFF. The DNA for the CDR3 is TGTGCCAGCAGTGAAATCAGGCTAGCGGAGCTGAACACCGGGGAGCTGTTTTTT.

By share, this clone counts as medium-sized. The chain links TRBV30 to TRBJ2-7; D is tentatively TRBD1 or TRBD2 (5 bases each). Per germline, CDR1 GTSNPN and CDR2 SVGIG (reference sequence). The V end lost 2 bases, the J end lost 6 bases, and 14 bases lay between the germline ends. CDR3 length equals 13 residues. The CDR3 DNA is TGTGCCTGGAGTCGGCAGTCCGGGGCCGAGCAGTACTTC. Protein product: CAWSRQSGAEQYF. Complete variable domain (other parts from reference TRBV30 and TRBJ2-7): SQTIHQWPATLVQPVGSPLSLECTVEGTSNPNLYWYRQAAGRGLQLLFYSVGIGQISSEVPQNLSASRPQDRQFILSSKKLLLSDSGFYLCAWSRQSGAEQYFGPGTRLTVT.

Written as DNA, the CDR3 is TGCAGCGTTGAAATCAGGGGGCACTACAATGAGCAGTTCTTC. Translated: CSVEIRGHYNEQFF. V gene TRBV29-1 combines with J gene TRBJ2-1; 8 bases map to TRBD1. Germline V gene data show CDR1 as SQVTM and CDR2 as ANQGSEA. This CDR3 spans 14 amino acids. V lost 2 bases to trimming and J lost 3 bases; unmatched junction nucleotides: 3.

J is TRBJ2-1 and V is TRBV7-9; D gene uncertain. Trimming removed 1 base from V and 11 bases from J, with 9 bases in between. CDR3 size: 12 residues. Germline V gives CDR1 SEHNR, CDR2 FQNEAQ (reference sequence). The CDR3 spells CASSLESVQQFF. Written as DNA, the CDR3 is TGTGCCAGCAGCTTAGAATCGGTTCAGCAGTTCTTC.

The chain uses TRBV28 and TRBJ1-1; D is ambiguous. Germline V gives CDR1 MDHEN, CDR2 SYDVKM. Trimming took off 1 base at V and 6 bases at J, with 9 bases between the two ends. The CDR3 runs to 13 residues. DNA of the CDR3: TGTGCCAGCAGTTTATACGGAGCTTCTGAAGCTTTCTTT. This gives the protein CASSLYGASEAFF.

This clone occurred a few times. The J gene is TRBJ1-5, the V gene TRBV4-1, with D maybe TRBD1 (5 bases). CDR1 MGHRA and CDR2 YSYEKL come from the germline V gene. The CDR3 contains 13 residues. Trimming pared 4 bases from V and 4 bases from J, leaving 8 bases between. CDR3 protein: CASSRDRNQPQHF. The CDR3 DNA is TGCGCCAGCAGCCGAGACAGAAATCAGCCCCAGCATTTT.

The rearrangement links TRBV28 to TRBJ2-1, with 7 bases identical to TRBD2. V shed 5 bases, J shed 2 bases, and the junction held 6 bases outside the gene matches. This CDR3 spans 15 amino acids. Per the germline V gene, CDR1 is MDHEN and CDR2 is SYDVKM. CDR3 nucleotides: TGTGCCAGCAGTAAAATAGGACTAGCCTACAATGAGCAGTTCTTC. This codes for CASSKIGLAYNEQFF. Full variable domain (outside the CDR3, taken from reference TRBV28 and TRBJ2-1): DVKVTQSSRYLVKRTGEKVFLECVQDMDHENMFWYRQDPGLGLRLIYFSYDVKMKEKGDIPEGYSVSREKKERFSLILESASTNQTSMYLCASSKIGLAYNEQFFGPGTRLTVL.

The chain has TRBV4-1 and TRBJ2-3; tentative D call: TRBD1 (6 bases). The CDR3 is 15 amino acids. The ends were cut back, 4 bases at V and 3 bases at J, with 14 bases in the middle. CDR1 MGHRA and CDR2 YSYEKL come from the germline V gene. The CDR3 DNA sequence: TGCGCCAGCAGCCCAGGGGACATTGTTACAGATACGCAGTATTTT. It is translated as CASSPGDIVTDTQYF.

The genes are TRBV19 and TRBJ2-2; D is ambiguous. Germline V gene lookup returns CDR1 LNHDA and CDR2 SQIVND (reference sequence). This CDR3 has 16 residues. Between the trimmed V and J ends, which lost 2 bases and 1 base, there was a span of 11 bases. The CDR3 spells CASSISGSRNTGELFF. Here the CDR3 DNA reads TGTGCCAGTAGTATATCTGGTAGCCGGAACACCGGGGAGCTGTTTTTT.

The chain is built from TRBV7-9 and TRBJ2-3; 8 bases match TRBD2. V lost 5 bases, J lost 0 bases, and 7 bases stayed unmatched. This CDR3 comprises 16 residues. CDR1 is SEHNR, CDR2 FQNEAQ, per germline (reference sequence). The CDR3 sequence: CASSPVSGGSTDTQYF. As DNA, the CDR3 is TGTGCCAGCAGCCCTGTTTCGGGAGGGAGCACAGATACGCAGTATTTT. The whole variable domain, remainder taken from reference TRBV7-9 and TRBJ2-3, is DTGVSQNPRHKITKRGQNVTFRCDPISEHNRLYWYRQTLGQGPEFLTYFQNEAQLEKSRLLSDRFSAERPKGSFSTLEIQRTEQGDSAMYLCASSPVSGGSTDTQYFGPGTRLTVL.

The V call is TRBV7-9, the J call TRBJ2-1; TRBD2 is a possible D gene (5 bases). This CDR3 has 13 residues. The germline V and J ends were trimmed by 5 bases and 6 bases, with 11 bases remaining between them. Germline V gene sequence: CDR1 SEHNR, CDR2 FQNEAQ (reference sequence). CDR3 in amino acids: CASSPPSFNEQFF. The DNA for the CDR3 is TGTGCCAGCAGCCCTCCTAGCTTCAATGAGCAGTTCTTC.

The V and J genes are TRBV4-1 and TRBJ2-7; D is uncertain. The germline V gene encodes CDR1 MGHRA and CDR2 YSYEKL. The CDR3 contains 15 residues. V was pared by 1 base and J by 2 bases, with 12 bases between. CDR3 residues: CASSQGSRGAYEQYF. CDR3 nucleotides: TGCGCCAGCAGCCAAGGGTCCCGCGGAGCCTACGAGCAGTACTTC.

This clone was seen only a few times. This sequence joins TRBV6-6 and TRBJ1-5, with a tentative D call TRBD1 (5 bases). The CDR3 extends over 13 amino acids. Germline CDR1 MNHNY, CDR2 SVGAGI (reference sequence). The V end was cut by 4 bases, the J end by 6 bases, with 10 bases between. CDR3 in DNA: TGTGCCAGCAGTTTTGGAGGGGCTCAGCCCCAGCATTTT. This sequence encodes CASSFGGAQPQHF.

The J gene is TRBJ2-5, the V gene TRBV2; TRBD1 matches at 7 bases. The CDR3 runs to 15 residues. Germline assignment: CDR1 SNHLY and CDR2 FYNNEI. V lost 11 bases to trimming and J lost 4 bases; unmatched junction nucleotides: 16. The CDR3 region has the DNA TGTGCCCAGACGTACGGGACAGAACCGTCAGAGACCCAGTACTTC. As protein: CAQTYGTEPSETQYF.

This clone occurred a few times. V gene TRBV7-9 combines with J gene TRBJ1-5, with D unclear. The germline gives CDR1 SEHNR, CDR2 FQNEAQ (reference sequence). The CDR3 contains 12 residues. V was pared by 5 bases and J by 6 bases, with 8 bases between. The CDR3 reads CASSDGGQPQHF. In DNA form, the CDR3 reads TGTGCCAGCAGCGACGGAGGTCAGCCCCAGCATTTT.

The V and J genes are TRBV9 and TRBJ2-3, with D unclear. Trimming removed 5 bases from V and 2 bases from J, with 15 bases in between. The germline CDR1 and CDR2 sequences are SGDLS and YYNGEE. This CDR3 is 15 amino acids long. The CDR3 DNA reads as TGTGCCAGCAGTGACCCCGCGGAACACACAGATACGCAGTATTTT. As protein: CASSDPAEHTDTQYF.

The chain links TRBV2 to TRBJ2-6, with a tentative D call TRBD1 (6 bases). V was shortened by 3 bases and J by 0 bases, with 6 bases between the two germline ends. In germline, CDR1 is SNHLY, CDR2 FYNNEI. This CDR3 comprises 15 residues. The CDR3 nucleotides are TGTGCCAGCAGTGACAGGGGCTCTGGGGCCAACGTCCTGACTTTC. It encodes CASSDRGSGANVLTF.

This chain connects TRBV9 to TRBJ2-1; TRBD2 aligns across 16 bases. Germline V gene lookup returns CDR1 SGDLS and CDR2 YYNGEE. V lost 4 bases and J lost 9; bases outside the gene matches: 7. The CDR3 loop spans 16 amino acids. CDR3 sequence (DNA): TGTGCCAGCAGCCCCTCGGGACTAGCGGGAGGGGGTGAGCAGTTCTTC. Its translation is CASSPSGLAGGGEQFF.

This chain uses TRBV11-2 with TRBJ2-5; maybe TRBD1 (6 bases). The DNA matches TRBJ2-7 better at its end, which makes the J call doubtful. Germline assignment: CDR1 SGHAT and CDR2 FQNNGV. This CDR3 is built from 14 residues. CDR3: CASSLAGERYEQYF. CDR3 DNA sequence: TGTGCCAGCAGCTTGGCAGGGGAACGGTACGAGCAGTACTTC.

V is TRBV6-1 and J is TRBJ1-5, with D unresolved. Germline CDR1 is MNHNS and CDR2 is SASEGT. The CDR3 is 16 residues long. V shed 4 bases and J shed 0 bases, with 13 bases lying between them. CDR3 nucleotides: TGTGCCAGCAGTGTTATACGGTCTTATAGCAATCAGCCCCAGCATTTT. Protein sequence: CASSVIRSYSNQPQHF.

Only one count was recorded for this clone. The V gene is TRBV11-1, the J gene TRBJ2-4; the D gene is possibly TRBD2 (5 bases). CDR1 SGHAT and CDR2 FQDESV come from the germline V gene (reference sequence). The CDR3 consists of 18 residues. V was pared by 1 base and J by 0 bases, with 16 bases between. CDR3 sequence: CASSLEMGSQLAKNIQYF. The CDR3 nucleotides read TGTGCCAGCAGCTTAGAGATGGGGAGCCAATTAGCCAAAAACATTCAGTACTTC.

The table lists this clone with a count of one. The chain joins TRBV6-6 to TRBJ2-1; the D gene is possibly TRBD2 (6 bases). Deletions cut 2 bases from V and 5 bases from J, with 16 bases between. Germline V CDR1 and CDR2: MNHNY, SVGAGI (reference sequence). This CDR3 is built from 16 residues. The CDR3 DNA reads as TGTGCCAGCAGTTACACCGGGAGTTCTGTAAACAATGAGCAGTTCTTC. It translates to CASSYTGSSVNNEQFF.

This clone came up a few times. CDR3 bases: TGTGCCAGCAGTTTAACATTGTCTGGACAGTCCATCTCCTACGAGCAGTACTTC. Its translation is CASSLTLSGQSISYEQYF. The chain uses TRBV28 and TRBJ2-7, with D possibly being TRBD1 (6 bases). The ends were cut back, 2 bases at V and 0 bases at J, with 20 bases in the middle. CDR3 length equals 18 residues. CDR1 is MDHEN and CDR2 is SYDVKM in the germline V gene. Combining the CDR3 with reference TRBV28 and TRBJ2-7 gives the whole variable domain DVKVTQSSRYLVKRTGEKVFLECVQDMDHENMFWYRQDPGLGLRLIYFSYDVKMKEKGDIPEGYSVSREKKERFSLILESASTNQTSMYLCASSLTLSGQSISYEQYFGPGTRLTVT.

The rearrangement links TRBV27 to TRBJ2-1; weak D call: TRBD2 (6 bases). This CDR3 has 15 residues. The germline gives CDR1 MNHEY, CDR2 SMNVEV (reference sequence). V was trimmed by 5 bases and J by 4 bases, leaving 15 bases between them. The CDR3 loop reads CASSPFERAYNEQFF. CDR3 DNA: TGTGCCAGCAGTCCGTTCGAGCGGGCTTACAATGAGCAGTTCTTC.

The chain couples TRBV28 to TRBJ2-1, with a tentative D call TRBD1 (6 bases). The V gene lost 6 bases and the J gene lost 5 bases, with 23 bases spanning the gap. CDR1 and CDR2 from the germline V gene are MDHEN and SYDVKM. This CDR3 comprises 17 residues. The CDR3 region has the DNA TGTGCCAGCAGCCCCTCATACACAGGGCTTGGACACAATGAGCAGTTCTTC. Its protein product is CASSPSYTGLGHNEQFF.

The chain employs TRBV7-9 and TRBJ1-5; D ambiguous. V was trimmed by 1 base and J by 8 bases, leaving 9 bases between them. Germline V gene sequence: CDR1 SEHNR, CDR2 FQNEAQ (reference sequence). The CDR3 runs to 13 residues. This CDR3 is CASSLEGNEPQHF. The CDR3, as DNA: TGTGCCAGCAGCTTAGAAGGTAATGAGCCCCAGCATTTT.

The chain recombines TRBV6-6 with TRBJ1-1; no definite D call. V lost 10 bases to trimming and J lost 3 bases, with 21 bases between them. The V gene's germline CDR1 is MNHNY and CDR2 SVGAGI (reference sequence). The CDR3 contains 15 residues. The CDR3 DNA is TGTGCCACCAAGAGTTGGGATTTCGGAGACACTGAAGCTTTCTTT. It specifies CATKSWDFGDTEAFF.

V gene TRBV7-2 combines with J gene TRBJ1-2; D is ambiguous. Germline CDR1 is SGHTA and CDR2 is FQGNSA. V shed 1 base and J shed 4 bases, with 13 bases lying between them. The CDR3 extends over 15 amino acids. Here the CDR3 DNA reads TGTGCCAGCAGCTTAGAATACGGAGCTGGCTATGGCTACACCTTC. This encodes CASSLEYGAGYGYTF.

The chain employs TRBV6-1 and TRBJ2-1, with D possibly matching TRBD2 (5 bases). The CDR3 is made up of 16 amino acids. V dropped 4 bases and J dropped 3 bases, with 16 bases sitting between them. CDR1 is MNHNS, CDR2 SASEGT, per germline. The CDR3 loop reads CASSAFTSQNYNEQFF. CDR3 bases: TGTGCCAGCAGTGCCTTCACTAGTCAGAACTACAATGAGCAGTTCTTC.

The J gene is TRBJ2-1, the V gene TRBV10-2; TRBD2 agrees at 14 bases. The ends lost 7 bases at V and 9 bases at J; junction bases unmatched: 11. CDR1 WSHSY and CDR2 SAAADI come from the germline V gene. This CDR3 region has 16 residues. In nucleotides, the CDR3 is TGCGCCAGCACGGGACTAGCGGGAGATTCGGTTCCTGAGCAGTTCTTC. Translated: CASTGLAGDSVPEQFF.

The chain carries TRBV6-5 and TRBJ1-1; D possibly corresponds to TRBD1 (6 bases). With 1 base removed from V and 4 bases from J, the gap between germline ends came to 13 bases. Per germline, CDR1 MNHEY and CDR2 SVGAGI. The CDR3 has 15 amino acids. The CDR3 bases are TGTGCCAGCAGTTACTTACAGGGTTCGCCCACTGAAGCTTTCTTT. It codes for CASSYLQGSPTEAFF.